What follows are 6 T cell receptor beta chains derived from one specimen sequenced in a study of vaccination effects on CD4 cells after COVID-19 (dated 2022 in TCRdb). The method behind the library was the immunoSEQ multiplex PCR assay. TCRdb mirrors the immuneACCESS table, restricted to in-frame sequences. Some clones are absent from its copies; in checked studies, under half trace to an unresolved V gene, and the reason for the others is unknown. The table for this sample lists 50,000 or so clones; more than 65% of them were counted only once. Roughly 5.1% of the sample goes to the ten largest clones. After about 10 days of culture, CD4+ T cells were isolated with the EasySep CD4+ T cell isolation kit. Their specific antigens are unknown. The sequencing used CD4+ T cells from PBMCs cultured without peptide, collected before COVID-19 vaccination. The origin of the receptors is a human donor who received a COVID-19 vaccine.

V is TRBV2 and J is TRBJ2-3; 7 bases fit TRBD1. Germline assignment: CDR1 SNHLY and CDR2 FYNNEI. The CDR3 is made up of 16 amino acids. J gave up 4 bases and V 4 bases, and 11 bases lay outside the gene matches. The CDR3 nucleotides read TGTGCCAGCAGTGGAAAGGGACAGCCGCACCCAGATACGCAGTATTTT. Translated, it gives CASSGKGQPHPDTQYF.

This clone was seen a handful of times. The V and J genes are TRBV25-1 and TRBJ2-5; D is possibly TRBD1 (5 bases). V gave up 3 bases and J gave up 5 bases, with 13 bases separating them. There are 14 residues in the CDR3. The V gene's germline CDR1 is MGHDK and CDR2 SYGVNS. The CDR3 DNA follows: TGTGCCAGCAGTGATGGGGCTTTGTCGGAGACCCAGTACTTC. As protein: CASSDGALSETQYF.

This rearrangement joins TRBV5-4 to TRBJ2-5; D is possibly TRBD1 (6 bases). CDR1 SGHNT and CDR2 YYREEE come from the germline V gene (reference sequence). Trimming removed 4 bases at V and 0 bases at J, with 10 bases between. This CDR3 is built from 14 residues. In DNA, the CDR3 is TGTGCCAGCAGCAGGACAGTCTACCAAGAGACCCAGTACTTC. It is translated as CASSRTVYQETQYF.

The V call is TRBV6-1, the J call TRBJ2-1; D uncertain. Trimming took 3 bases from V and 5 from J, leaving 11 bases between them. CDR3 size: 14 residues. In germline, CDR1 is MNHNS, CDR2 SASEGT. The CDR3 region has the DNA TGTGCCAGCAGTGACCGGGCTATTCACAATGAGCAGTTCTTC. Protein sequence: CASSDRAIHNEQFF.

The rearrangement uses TRBV6-1 and TRBJ1-5; 9 positions agree with TRBD1. The germline CDR1 and CDR2 sequences are MNHNS and SASEGT. There are 18 residues in the CDR3. J lost 6 bases, V lost 4 bases, and 16 bases had no gene match. CDR3 in amino acids: CASSAPPGTGLGSQPQHF. The CDR3 coding sequence is TGTGCCAGCAGTGCCCCCCCCGGGACAGGGCTCGGGAGTCAGCCCCAGCATTTT.

V and J are TRBV19 and TRBJ1-2; a possible D gene is TRBD1 (5 bases). V shed 10 bases and J shed 3 bases, with 12 bases lying between them. Germline CDR1 is LNHDA and CDR2 is SQIVND (reference sequence). CDR3 length: 12 residues. Written as DNA, the CDR3 is TGTGCCACTCTCGAGGGGTACTATGGCTACACCTTC. Residues: CATLEGYYGYTF.